Given below is one T cell receptor (beta chain) in context. TCRdb's table, derived via immunoSEQ multiplex PCR, lists solely in-frame clones and lacks some. Of approximately 290,000 clones in the sample, over 75% were seen once. The data originate from a study of blood T cell repertoires in COVID-19. The CDR3 consists of 15 residues. Germline loops: CDR1 KGHSH, CDR2 LQKENI. V trimming: 3 bases; J trimming: 1 base; junction bases outside the gene matches: 0. Sequencing used PBMCs or T cells enriched from blood (not recorded which). This chain uses TRBV18 with TRBJ1-4, with 9 bases fitting TRBD1. The TCR sequence derives from a woman aged 25 to 39 who had recovered from COVID-19. DNA of the CDR3: TGTGCCAGCTCACCGGGACAGGGAACTAATGAAAAACTGTTTTTT. Its protein is CASSPGQGTNEKLFF.